A single sample gave rise to the 18 T cell receptor beta chains below, sequenced in a study of T cell responses to AZD1222 COVID-19 vaccine. Measured with immunoSEQ multiplex PCR; TCRdb has only the in-frame clones, and not every one. The data hold 90,000 to 130,000 clones, with more than 70% observed a single time. The source material was peripheral blood, sampled on day 0 of MenACWY control vaccination. The receptor source for this set is an adult in good health.

In its sample, this clone is medium-sized (0.01 to 0.1%). The chain recombines TRBV6-5 with TRBJ1-2, with unresolved D. The CDR3 contains 14 residues. Trimming stripped 0 bases from V and 4 bases from J, with 9 bases between. Germline lookup yields CDR1 MNHEY and CDR2 SVGAGI. The DNA of the CDR3 is TGTGCCAGCAGTTACTCGACTAACCTCTATGGCTACACCTTC. Translation gives CASSYSTNLYGYTF.

The chain recombines TRBV19 with TRBJ1-1; TRBD1 aligns across 9 bases. This CDR3 is built from 14 residues. Germline lookup yields CDR1 LNHDA and CDR2 SQIVND (reference sequence). Trimming removed 6 bases from V and 1 base from J; junction bases left unmatched: 3. CDR3 in DNA: TGTGCCAGTAGGCCACAGGGGGCGAACACTGAAGCTTTCTTT. Residues: CASRPQGANTEAFF.

The J gene is TRBJ1-1, the V gene TRBV29-1; 7 bases are a match to TRBD1. The J segment lost 5 bases and the V segment lost 6 bases, leaving 6 bases of the junction unmatched. The CDR3 covers 12 residues. The germline V gene encodes CDR1 SQVTM and CDR2 ANQGSEA. The CDR3 here is CSVNPRGTEAFF. The CDR3 DNA reads TGCAGCGTCAACCCCAGGGGGACTGAAGCTTTCTTT.

The rearrangement links TRBV10-2 to TRBJ2-2; no reliable D call. The CDR3 has 12 amino acids. In germline, CDR1 is WSHSY, CDR2 SAAADI. The V end lost 5 bases, the J end lost 6 bases, and 7 bases lay between the germline ends. CDR3 sequence (DNA): TGCGCCAGCAGTAATGGCCCCGGGGAGCTGTTTTTT. This encodes CASSNGPGELFF.

The chain is built from TRBV9 and TRBJ2-1, with D perhaps TRBD2 (7 bases). The CDR3 is made up of 16 amino acids. Trimming cost V 2 bases and J 5 bases, with 17 bases left between them. The germline V gene has CDR1 SGDLS and CDR2 YYNGEE. The CDR3 nucleotides read TGTGCCAGCAGCGTTAGGGGGGGGGCCCTCGACAATGAGCAGTTCTTC. This encodes CASSVRGGALDNEQFF.

The rearrangement links TRBV15 to TRBJ2-1, with 11 bases fitting TRBD1. Per germline, CDR1 LNHNV and CDR2 YYDKDF (reference sequence). CDR3 size: 16 residues. The ends lost 5 bases at V and 2 bases at J; junction bases unmatched: 5. The CDR3 spells CATSVPGQGAYNEQFF. As DNA, the CDR3 is TGTGCCACCAGCGTTCCGGGACAGGGGGCCTACAATGAGCAGTTCTTC. Full variable domain (outside the CDR3, taken from reference TRBV15 and TRBJ2-1): DAMVIQNPRYQVTQFGKPVTLSCSQTLNHNVMYWYQQKSSQAPKLLFHYYDKDFNNEADTPDNFQSRRPNTSFCFLDIRSPGLGDTAMYLCATSVPGQGAYNEQFFGPGTRLTVL.

This clone was detected only a few times. The chain has TRBV7-9 and TRBJ1-4; 10 bases fit TRBD1. The germline gives CDR1 SEHNR, CDR2 FQNEAQ (reference sequence). V was clipped by 0 bases and J by 0 bases; unmatched bases: 4. This CDR3 is built from 18 residues. CDR3 loop: CASSLAFGTGATNEKLFF. The CDR3 DNA reads as TGTGCCAGCAGCTTAGCGTTCGGGACAGGGGCAACTAATGAAAAACTGTTTTTT.

V is TRBV9 and J is TRBJ1-5, with a possible D match to TRBD1 (6 bases). CDR3 length: 15 amino acids. V was trimmed by 4 bases and J by 5 bases, leaving 16 bases between them. CDR1 SGDLS and CDR2 YYNGEE come from the germline V gene. CDR3 sequence (DNA): TGTGCCAGCAGCCTTCGGGGGGGGGCCGATCAGCCCCAGCATTTT. Protein sequence: CASSLRGGADQPQHF.

The chain links TRBV28 to TRBJ1-2; TRBD1 might be the D (5 bases). Per the germline V gene, CDR1 is MDHEN and CDR2 is SYDVKM. The CDR3 spans 14 residues. V was shortened by 6 bases and J by 3 bases, with 14 bases between the two germline ends. The CDR3 reads CASRHRIQDYGYTF. The CDR3 DNA is TGTGCCAGCAGGCACAGGATTCAGGACTATGGCTACACCTTC.

V and J are TRBV5-1 and TRBJ1-4, with 9 bases aligning to TRBD1. The ends lost 4 bases at V and 7 bases at J; junction bases unmatched: 8. Looked up from germline, CDR1 is SGHRS and CDR2 is YFSETQ. The CDR3 length is 15 residues. This CDR3 reads CASSPTGTGFEKLFF. The DNA for the CDR3 is TGCGCCAGCAGCCCAACCGGGACAGGGTTTGAAAAACTGTTTTTT.

This clone was found once. The gene calls are TRBV6-1 and TRBJ1-2; D perhaps matches TRBD1 (5 bases). Germline CDR1 MNHNS, CDR2 SASEGT. V lost 6 bases to trimming and J lost 2 bases, with 10 bases between them. The CDR3 covers 13 residues. The CDR3 DNA reads TGTGCCAGCAGCCCGGACAAAAACTATGGCTACACCTTC. Its protein is CASSPDKNYGYTF.

The rearrangement links TRBV7-9 to TRBJ2-1; 8 positions agree with TRBD1. The length of the CDR3 is 16 residues. J gave up 0 bases and V 5 bases, and 6 bases lay outside the gene matches. Germline CDR1 is SEHNR and CDR2 is FQNEAQ (reference sequence). The CDR3 is CASSPRQGSSYNEQFF. The CDR3 nucleotides are TGTGCCAGCAGCCCGAGACAGGGGTCCTCCTACAATGAGCAGTTCTTC.

This chain connects TRBV5-1 to TRBJ2-1; 9 bases map to TRBD2. V was pared by 1 base and J by 8 bases, with 10 bases of the junction left unmatched. Germline-derived CDR1 and CDR2 are SGHRS and YFSETQ. This CDR3 has 16 amino acids. Written as DNA, the CDR3 is TGCGCCAGCAGCTTGCTTGCGGGGGGGCCGATGGATGAGCAGTTCTTC. This codes for CASSLLAGGPMDEQFF.

This clone has only one observation. The J gene is TRBJ2-7, the V gene TRBV5-5; 7 nucleotides match TRBD1. Germline V CDR1 and CDR2: SGHKS, YYEKEE (reference sequence). With V trimmed by 5 bases and J by 7 bases, 12 bases remained unmatched. The CDR3 totals 14 residues. The CDR3 is CASRLRGTGLEQYF. The CDR3 DNA follows: TGTGCCAGCAGACTCAGGGGGACGGGCTTGGAGCAGTACTTC.

The gene calls are TRBV27 and TRBJ2-5, with 7 nucleotides matching TRBD1. V gave up 3 bases and J gave up 3 bases; unmatched junction bases: 4. The CDR3 has 14 residues. In germline, CDR1 is MNHEY, CDR2 SMNVEV (reference sequence). This CDR3 is CASSFGRGKETQYF. In DNA, the CDR3 is TGTGCCAGCAGTTTCGGCAGGGGGAAAGAGACCCAGTACTTC.

The V gene is TRBV7-9, the J gene TRBJ1-4; no clear D. Trimming pared 3 bases from V and 5 bases from J, leaving 10 bases between. The CDR3 extends over 14 amino acids. CDR1 and CDR2 (germline): SEHNR, FQNEAQ (reference sequence). In nucleotides, the CDR3 is TGTGCCAGCAGCTTCCGGGGTACGAATGAAAAACTGTTTTTT. As protein: CASSFRGTNEKLFF. Complete variable domain (other parts from reference TRBV7-9 and TRBJ1-4): DTGVSQNPRHKITKRGQNVTFRCDPISEHNRLYWYRQTLGQGPEFLTYFQNEAQLEKSRLLSDRFSAERPKGSFSTLEIQRTEQGDSAMYLCASSFRGTNEKLFFGSGTQLSVL.

This chain uses TRBV11-2 with TRBJ2-1, with D uncertain. Germline values: CDR1 SGHAT, CDR2 FQNNGV. This CDR3 comprises 13 residues. Between the trimmed V and J ends, which lost 9 bases and 1 base, there was a span of 10 bases. The DNA for the CDR3 is TGTGCCAGTCTGAGGTCGTCCTACAATGAGCAGTTCTTC. Its translation: CASLRSSYNEQFF.

The rearrangement joins TRBV6-1 to TRBJ1-6, with 7 nucleotides matching TRBD1. Looked up from germline, CDR1 is MNHNS and CDR2 is SASEGT. The CDR3 spans 17 residues. V shed 0 bases, J shed 3 bases, and the junction held 5 bases outside the gene matches. CDR3 sequence reads: CASSEADRALYNSPLHF. CDR3 nucleotides: TGTGCCAGCAGTGAAGCAGACAGGGCCCTCTATAATTCACCCCTCCACTTT.